This record concerns one T cell receptor (beta chain) sequence. Original analysis: Estimation of nucleated cell counts relied on the amplification of reference gene primers. TCRdb keeps only in-frame clones here, not all; method: immunoSEQ multiplex PCR. Clone size and the V and J calls come from that table; the DNA yielded D and trimming. The sample has some 120,000 clones, roughly nine tenths seen once. These data originate in a study of blood T cell repertoires in COVID-19. Whole-study context: From the United States, Italy and Spain came samples of acute and convalescent COVID-19. T cells, B-cell-depleted T cells, or PBMCs supplied cDNA or gDNA.

The clonotype comes from a man aged 50-60 years with active COVID-19. The sequencing sample was made of peripheral blood.

The CDR3 sequence is CASSQIPSGGPYNEQFF. CDR3 in DNA: TGCGCCAGCAGCCAGATCCCCTCGGGCGGGCCCTACAATGAGCAGTTCTTC. The V gene is TRBV4-1, the J gene TRBJ2-1, with D possibly TRBD2 on 5 matching bases. The CDR3 extends over 17 amino acids. Germline V gene data show CDR1 as MGHRA and CDR2 as YSYEKL. V shed 3 bases and J shed 2 bases, with 17 bases lying between them.